This is a list of T cell receptor beta chains from one sample in a study of response to subunit inactivated influenza vaccine. TCRdb redid the calling of the RT-PCR reads with MiXCR, one entry per CDR3 protein. There are over 300,000 distinct CDR3 sequences in the sample; 21% occur only once, and roughly 10% lies in the top ten. Material: PBMCs from blood, obtained about 19 months after vaccination. Receptor source: a man aged 50 to 69 who received an inactivated influenza vaccine. Each CDR3 is given with its conserved first and last residue. A D gene is named only where the DNA matches it firmly. Expanded clones get a size class; other rows say once, few or many, or leave the size out.

clone size	J gene	V gene	D gene	CDR3 protein	CDR3 DNA
NA	TRBJ2-1	TRBV5-6	TRBD2	CASSWGTSGYEQFF	TGTGCCAGCAGCTGGGGGACTAGCGGGTATGAGCAGTTCTTC
many	TRBJ1-6	TRBV12-3/TRBV12-4	NA	CASSLDSFTPLHF	TGTGCCAGCAGTTTAGACAGCTTTACACCCCTCCACTTT
many	TRBJ2-7	TRBV11-2	TRBD1	CASSPLTGGYEQYF	TGTGCCAGCAGCCCGTTGACAGGGGGCTACGAGCAGTACTTC
few	TRBJ2-7	TRBV3-1	NA	CASSQVNYEQYF	TGTGCCAGCAGCCAAGTGAACTACGAGCAGTACTTC
NA	TRBJ2-7	TRBV29-1	NA	CSVELLGDSEPYEQYF	TGCAGCGTTGAGCTCTTAGGTGACAGCGAACCCTACGAGCAGTACTTC
NA	TRBJ2-1	TRBV3-1	NA	CASSQESAYNEQFF	TGTGCCAGCAGCCAAGAGTCAGCCTACAATGAGCAGTTCTTC
many	TRBJ1-1	TRBV5-1	NA	CASRRGAGNTEAFF	TGCGCCAGCAGGAGAGGGGCTGGGAACACTGAAGCTTTCTTT
NA	TRBJ1-1	TRBV6-5	NA	CASSYSRGGTEAFF	TGTGCCAGCAGTTACTCGAGAGGGGGCACTGAAGCTTTCTTT
NA	TRBJ2-5	TRBV11-3	NA	CASSLSGQKEETQYF	TGTGCCAGCAGCTTATCCGGACAGAAGGAGGAGACCCAGTACTTC
many	TRBJ2-1	TRBV7-2	NA	CASSLVIGADNEQFF	TGTGCCAGCAGCTTAGTTATCGGGGCAGACAATGAGCAGTTCTTC